The 18 T cell receptor beta chains reported below all come from one sample, sequenced in a study of T cell responses to AZD1222 COVID-19 vaccine. Measured with immunoSEQ multiplex PCR; TCRdb has only the in-frame clones, and not every one. The table includes some 110,000 clones, around 88% detected once. The sample was peripheral blood, taken 28 days after the second AZD1222 dose. Source of these receptors: an adult who received the AZD1222 COVID-19 vaccine.

The chain links TRBV9 to TRBJ2-1; a weak D match, TRBD2 (5 bases). The length of the CDR3 is 16 residues. The germline V and J ends were trimmed by 2 bases and 4 bases, with 16 bases remaining between them. CDR1 and CDR2 from the germline V gene are SGDLS and YYNGEE. CDR3 loop: CASSVSANSVYNEQFF. In DNA form, the CDR3 reads TGTGCCAGCAGCGTCTCCGCTAATAGCGTATACAATGAGCAGTTCTTC.

The CDR3 reads CASRQTSGGPQETQYF. The DNA for the CDR3 is TGTGCCAGCAGACAGACTAGCGGGGGCCCTCAAGAGACCCAGTACTTC. This rearrangement joins TRBV11-3 to TRBJ2-5; 12 positions match TRBD2. Germline-derived CDR1 and CDR2 are SGHNT and YENEEA. Losses at the gene ends were 6 bases for V and 2 bases for J; bases not matched to a gene: 7. The CDR3 spans 16 residues.

The gene calls are TRBV21-1 and TRBJ2-5. TRBV21-1 is a pseudogene locus. CDR3 size: 13 residues. This CDR3 is CASSSRAKETQYF. Here the CDR3 DNA reads TGTGCCAGCAGCTCCCGGGCTAAAGAGACCCAGTACTTC.

The chain couples TRBV7-2 to TRBJ2-4, with 8 bases that match TRBD2. Germline lookup yields CDR1 SGHTA and CDR2 FQGNSA. V lost 0 bases to trimming and J lost 7 bases; unmatched junction nucleotides: 8. This CDR3 has 16 residues. In DNA form, the CDR3 reads TGTGCCAGCAGCTTAGCGCTGGGGCTAGCGGGTAACATTCAGTACTTC. It specifies CASSLALGLAGNIQYF.

The V gene is TRBV11-3, the J gene TRBJ2-1; TRBD1 aligns across 8 bases. Germline trimming cut 4 bases from V and 0 bases from J; bases unmatched to any gene: 5. The CDR3 sequence is 16 residues long. The germline gives CDR1 SGHNT, CDR2 YENEEA. The CDR3 loop reads CASSSGGGGSYNEQFF. The CDR3, as DNA: TGTGCCAGCAGCTCAGGGGGCGGAGGCTCCTACAATGAGCAGTTCTTC.

V usage is TRBV6-5 and J usage is TRBJ2-2; 7 bases are shared with TRBD2. Germline V gives CDR1 MNHEY, CDR2 SVGAGI. The CDR3 spans 14 residues. V gave up 5 bases and J gave up 6 bases; unmatched junction bases: 6. CDR3 loop: CASSISGVSGELFF. In DNA, the CDR3 is TGTGCCAGCAGTATCAGCGGGGTCTCCGGGGAGCTGTTTTTT.

The chain has TRBV7-8 and TRBJ2-3; D uncertain. V lost 4 bases and J 1 base, leaving 6 bases between the germline ends. Germline V gene lookup returns CDR1 SGHVS and CDR2 FQNEAQ. There are 13 residues in the CDR3. CDR3 nucleotides: TGTGCCAGCAGCTCCTTCCGCACAGATACGCAGTATTTT. Translated: CASSSFRTDTQYF. Full variable domain (rest looked up from reference TRBV7-8 and TRBJ2-3): GAGVSQSPRYKVAKRGQDVALRCDPISGHVSLFWYQQALGQGPEFLTYFQNEAQLDKSGLPSDRFFAERPEGSVSTLKIQRTQQEDSAVYLCASSSFRTDTQYFGPGTRLTVL.

The chain is built from TRBV6-1 and TRBJ2-7; maybe TRBD2 (6 bases). Deletions cut 0 bases from V and 5 bases from J, with 20 bases between. The CDR3 length is 17 residues. CDR1 and CDR2 (germline): MNHNS, SASEGT. The CDR3 loop is CASSEAVRGRGRNEQYF. In nucleotides, the CDR3 is TGTGCCAGCAGTGAAGCGGTAAGGGGACGGGGGAGAAACGAGCAGTACTTC.

The rearrangement joins TRBV12-3 or TRBV12-4 to TRBJ2-1; a possible D gene is TRBD2 (6 bases). The CDR3 totals 11 residues. V was shortened by 6 bases and J by 8 bases, with 8 bases between the two germline ends. The CDR3 here is CASSRDYEQFF. CDR3 DNA: TGTGCCAGCAGCCGGGACTATGAGCAGTTCTTC.

The chain links TRBV7-3 to TRBJ2-5; no reliable D call. V lost 7 bases and J 5 bases, leaving 11 bases between the germline ends. Looked up from germline, CDR1 is SGHTA and CDR2 is FQGTGA. This CDR3 contains 12 residues. The CDR3: CASNDGLETQYF. CDR3 nucleotides: TGTGCCAGCAACGATGGCTTGGAGACCCAGTACTTC.

This chain joins TRBV7-2 and TRBJ2-3; 8 positions match TRBD2. V lost 7 bases, J lost 6 bases, and 9 bases stayed unmatched. The CDR3 runs to 14 residues. Germline CDR1 is SGHTA and CDR2 is FQGNSA. CDR3 region: CASTMGSGADTQYF. CDR3 nucleotide sequence: TGTGCCAGCACAATGGGTAGCGGGGCGGATACGCAGTATTTT.

In its sample, this clone was seen once. The chain recombines TRBV21-1 with TRBJ2-4; the DNA was not compared with TRBD1, the D call given in the table. TRBV21-1 is a pseudogene locus. CDR3 size: 19 residues. In nucleotides, the CDR3 is TGTGCCAGCAGCAAAAGGCTAGTTTTAGGGGACAGGGGCAAAAACATTCAGTACTTC. Protein: CASSKRLVLGDRGKNIQYF.

This chain connects TRBV5-4 to TRBJ2-6; no reliable D call. The CDR3 consists of 11 residues. Trimming removed 3 bases at V and 5 bases at J, with 0 bases between. Germline V gene data show CDR1 as SGHNT and CDR2 as YYREEE (reference sequence). The CDR3 is CASSWANVLTF. CDR3 DNA: TGTGCCAGCAGCTGGGCCAACGTCCTGACTTTC.

V is TRBV3-1 (or the pseudogene TRBV3-2) and J is TRBJ2-4, with D tentatively TRBD1 or TRBD2 (5 bases each). The ends were cut back, 8 bases at V and 2 bases at J, with 25 bases in the middle. The germline CDR1 and CDR2 sequences are LGHDT and YNNKEL (reference sequence). This CDR3 is 18 amino acids long. The CDR3 spells CASGEWLERGSTKNIQYF. CDR3 in DNA: TGTGCCAGCGGCGAGTGGCTAGAACGGGGCAGTACCAAAAACATTCAGTACTTC.

This clone has just a few counts. This sequence joins TRBV7-2 and TRBJ1-2, with TRBD1 matching over 9 bases. Germline CDR1 SGHTA, CDR2 FQGNSA. The CDR3 has 14 amino acids. The V gene end was trimmed by 6 bases and the J gene end by 3 bases; junction bases not matched to a gene: 5. CDR3 DNA sequence: TGTGCCAGCAGTTTACGACAGGGGGACTATGGCTACACCTTC. This translates into CASSLRQGDYGYTF.

The CDR3, as DNA: TGTGCCTGGATCCCTCGTGGGGAGGATACGCAGTATTTT. Amino acid sequence: CAWIPRGEDTQYF. This chain joins TRBV30 and TRBJ2-3, with D possibly being TRBD2 (5 bases). This CDR3 is built from 13 residues. Between the trimmed V and J ends, which lost 4 bases and 6 bases, there was a span of 14 bases. Germline V lookup: CDR1 GTSNPN, CDR2 SVGIG (reference sequence).

The chain is built from TRBV19 and TRBJ2-7; 7 nucleotides align to TRBD1. CDR1 and CDR2 (germline): LNHDA, SQIVND (reference sequence). There are 15 residues in the CDR3. The V and J ends lost 2 bases and 3 bases, in that order; junction bases with no gene match: 7. The chain's CDR3 is CASSIKWTGSYEQYF. The DNA for the CDR3 is TGTGCCAGTAGTATAAAGTGGACAGGCAGCTACGAGCAGTACTTC.

This clone appeared a single time. The J gene is TRBJ2-1, the V gene TRBV3-1 (or the pseudogene TRBV3-2); 7 nucleotides line up with TRBD1. After removal of 1 base from V and 4 bases from J, the junction contained 7 bases not matched to a gene. The CDR3 runs 16 residues. Germline-derived CDR1 and CDR2 are LGHDT and YNNKEL (reference sequence). The CDR3 coding sequence is TGTGCCAGCAGCCAAGGGACAGGCCTTTTATACAATGAGCAGTTCTTC. This sequence encodes CASSQGTGLLYNEQFF.